The present TCR beta chain was sequenced within a study of beta chain features in type 1 diabetes. Of the isolated RNA, all was reverse transcribed, and so the sequenced material was expressed TCRB transcripts. Sequencing used immunoSEQ multiplex PCR; TCRdb keeps in-frame clones, though not all of them. The top ten clones hold about 0.015% of a sample with about 270,000 clones, roughly an eighth of them seen once. As concerns this clone: The target antigen is unknown.

General study findings and limits: An over-representation of cells with high TCR expression could result from cDNA sequencing. Across all four CD4+ subsets, people with type 1 diabetes showed modestly shorter TCRB CDR3s. Reduced insertions and increased deletions marked VDJ junctions in type 1 diabetes patients.

Purity exceeded 98% in all sorted populations. There are 12 residues in the CDR3. Trimming removed 8 bases at V and 3 bases at J, with 8 bases between. CDR1 is SGHTA and CDR2 is FQGNSA in the germline V gene. V is TRBV7-2 and J is TRBJ1-5; D might be TRBD1 (5 bases). Sequenced: naive CD4+ T cells from blood. The clonotype comes from a man younger than 40 with type 1 diabetes. CDR3 bases: TGTGCCAGCTCCAGGGACAATCAGCCCCAGCATTTT. It is translated as CASSRDNQPQHF. The variable domain in full, with the rest retrieved from reference TRBV7-2 and TRBJ1-5, is GAGVSQSPSNKVTEKGKDVELRCDPISGHTALYWYRQSLGQGLEFLIYFQGNSAPDKSGLPSDRFSAERTGGSVSTLTIQRTQQEDSAVYLCASSRDNQPQHFGDGTRLSIL.